This note documents a single T cell receptor (beta chain) sequence. This record belongs to a study of blood T cell repertoires in COVID-19. About the research overall: The United States, Italy and Spain supplied acute and convalescent COVID-19 samples. T cells, B-cell-depleted T cells, or PBMCs supplied cDNA or gDNA.

V dropped 2 bases and J dropped 3 bases, with 10 bases sitting between them. CDR1 LNHNV and CDR2 YYDKDF come from the germline V gene (reference sequence). CDR3 length: 14 residues. In the source study's methods: Estimation of nucleated cell counts relied on the amplification of reference gene primers. Produced via immunoSEQ multiplex PCR; TCRdb's table is partial and in-frame only. Clone size and V and J calls were adopted from that table, with D and trimming inferred from the DNA. Of around 100,000 clones in the sample, over 75% were seen once. This clonotype was obtained from a human donor in a cohort sampled during active COVID-19. This chain links TRBV15 with TRBJ1-2; weak D call: TRBD1 (6 bases). Sequenced: peripheral blood. CDR3 coding DNA: TGTGCCACCAGCAGACTGACAGGCCACTATGGCTACACCTTC. It codes for CATSRLTGHYGYTF.